The sequence of this TCR beta chain was determined in a study of T cells in placental villitis. Regarding the complete study: The study tested an allograft-versus-infection hypothesis by comparing placental TCR-beta repertoires in villitis of unknown etiology, unaffected controls matched for gestational age, and infectious villitis.

A remark on this clone: What this receptor recognizes is not known. There are no base qualities to consult, and no much larger clone falls within one base.

Reading the germline V gene (reference sequence) gives CDR1 SGHNT and CDR2 YYREEE. Its CDR3 holds 14 amino acids, cysteine through phenylalanine. The CDR3 DNA has 42 bases and is translated from base 1. V is pruned by 2 bases and J by 8 bases, leaving 6 bases of the junction without a gene match. Five infectious villitis placentae, four with confirmed cytomegalovirus and one with Toxoplasma gondii, were included and were not matched to other groups. Mothers with infectious villitis were younger, had smaller fetuses, and delivered preterm or experienced intrauterine demise in a couple of cases. After delivery, placentae were collected and subjected to gross and histological evaluation prior to the selection of archival tissue. Five 10-micron scrolls were cut from each FFPE block, and DNA was isolated using the AllPrep DNA/RNA FFPE Tissue kit. NanoDrop was used to check DNA concentration and purity, and a Bioanalyzer was used to assess RNA quality.

The immunoSEQ v4 bias-controlled multiplex PCR assay, performed blinded to group allocation, was used to amplify TCR-beta CDR3 regions from genomic DNA. Reference gene primers were added alongside TCR-beta primers to estimate nucleated cell and T cell quantities per sample. Sequencing of the libraries was performed on an Illumina MiSeq with a 100-cycle paired-end protocol. For the original study's pipeline: Diversity and richness were calculated in immunoSEQ Analyzer software, with richness determined by iChao1 and clonality derived from Pielou evenness and Shannon diversity (0-1, with higher values meaning less diverse). CDR3 amino acid sequences with V/J genes were queried against VDJdb for CMV, EBV and influenza A specificities using confidence 3 and substitution 2. The Morisita-Horn index was used to measure TCR-beta amino acid clonotype overlap among the villitis of unknown etiology, infectious villitis and control repertoires. TCRdb carries this immuneACCESS record with in-frame sequences only. Its versions omit some clonotypes, under half of them owing to an unresolved V gene in the studies checked, with the rest unexplained. V, J and clone size are those of that table, while D and trimming were read from the DNA. The sample records about 6,300 clones, 78% of which are singletons. The ten largest clones represent more than 7.5% of the sample.

What the authors observed across the whole study: Paraffin blocks contained small amounts of decidua, so some captured T cells, especially in controls, may have been decidual rather than villous infiltrates. CMV-specific clone frequencies were higher in infectious CMV cases than in villitis of unknown etiology (approximately 0.01 vs 0.00098), and the villitis of unknown etiology frequencies did not differ from those of controls. Bulk tissue sequencing could not distinguish helper, regulatory or cytotoxic T cells, nor maternal versus fetal T cells, and excluded gamma-delta receptors.

Here the chain combines TRBV5-4 and TRBJ1-2; 10 bases in the middle match TRBD1. The sequenced sample consisted of placental tissue containing maternal and fetal cells. The clonotype originates from a human patient with infectious villitis; the placental T cells may come from both mother and fetus. For the CDR3, the sequence is CASSFDRGLNGYTF. The DNA is TGTGCCAGCAGCTTCGACAGGGGGCTGAACGGCTACACCTTC.